The next 32 T cell receptor beta chains were all read from a single sample in a study of CD8+CD57+ T cells in acquired aplastic anemia. Genomic DNA templated the TCR beta VDJ and CDR3 profiling. TCRdb reanalysed the reads using MiXCR and keeps one entry per CDR3 protein. Of 150,000 to 200,000 distinct CDR3 sequences in the sample, under 55% were seen once. Sequenced patients had shown CD8+CD57+ cell expansion by flow cytometry. The sequenced sample consisted of sorted CD4+, CD8+, or CD8+CD57+ T cells (not recorded which) from PBMCs. The receptors were sampled from a human donor with aplastic anemia.

The genes are TRBV7-6 and TRBJ2-7, with D perhaps matching TRBD1 (6 bases). This CDR3 is built from 14 residues. V lost 6 bases, J lost 3 bases, and 15 bases lay in between. Germline CDR1 SGHVS, CDR2 FNYEAQ. The CDR3 here is CASSRSGQSYEQYF. The CDR3 nucleotides are TGTGCCAGCAGTCGTTCTGGACAGAGCTACGAGCAGTACTTC. The complete variable domain, with remaining parts taken from reference TRBV7-6 and TRBJ2-7, reads GAGVSQSPRYKVTKRGQDVALRCDPISGHVSLYWYRQALGQGPEFLTYFNYEAQQDKSGLPNDRFSAERPEGSISTLTIQRTEQRDSAMYRCASSRSGQSYEQYFGPGTRLTVT.

This clonotype was recorded at least ten times. DNA for the CDR3: TGTGCCAGCAGCTTTTCACGGGGGGCGGATGTTTTCTTT. This gives the protein CASSFSRGADVFF. V usage is TRBV7-3 and J usage is TRBJ1-1, with D perhaps matching TRBD1 (6 bases). V lost 3 bases to trimming and J lost 13 bases, with 18 bases between them. Germline CDR1 is SGHTA and CDR2 is FQGTGA. This CDR3 is 13 amino acids long.

Details on this clonotype: Relative to the germline gene, one junction end is altered; a read error may explain this. The chain recombines TRBV10-3 with TRBJ1-1; D is unclear. The CDR3 loop spans 12 amino acids. Germline CDR1 ENHRY, CDR2 SYGVKD. CDR3 coding DNA: TGTGCCAGCAGTGAAGCAAACACTGAAGCTTTCTTT. This gives the protein CASSEANTEAFF.

The rearrangement uses TRBV12-3 or TRBV12-4 and TRBJ2-7; 9 bases map to TRBD2. The V and J ends lost 2 bases and 2 bases, in that order; junction bases with no gene match: 7. The CDR3 contains 16 residues. The CDR3 spells CASSLWTSDSPYEQYF. The CDR3, as DNA: TGTGCCAGCAGTTTATGGACTAGCGACTCCCCCTACGAGCAGTACTTC.

This chain links TRBV4-1 with TRBJ2-7; 10 bases match TRBD2. There are 15 residues in the CDR3. The V gene's germline CDR1 is MGHRA and CDR2 YSYEKL. After removal of 4 bases from V and 0 bases from J, the junction contained 3 bases not matched to a gene. This chain's CDR3 is CASSPTSGYSYEQYF. The DNA for the CDR3 is TGCGCCAGCAGCCCGACTAGCGGGTACTCCTACGAGCAGTACTTC.

The chain recombines TRBV20-1 with TRBJ2-4, with TRBD2 as a possible D gene (6 bases). Germline CDR1 DFQATT, CDR2 SNEGSKA (reference sequence). This CDR3 has 14 amino acids. The CDR3 here is CGGEYGGAKNIQYF. CDR3 nucleotides: TGCGGTGGAGAGTACGGGGGAGCCAAAAACATTCAGTACTTC.

This clonotype has at least ten counts. The V gene is TRBV20-1, the J gene TRBJ2-7; 7 positions agree with TRBD1. CDR1 DFQATT and CDR2 SNEGSKA come from the germline V gene (reference sequence). V lost 1 base, J lost 1 base, and 10 bases stayed unmatched. CDR3 length: 16 amino acids. The CDR3 DNA reads TGCAGTGCTAGAGCCCTAAGAGGGACAGAATCCTACGAGCAGTACTTC. Translated: CSARALRGTESYEQYF.

The chain combines TRBV12-3 or TRBV12-4 with TRBJ2-6, with D tentatively TRBD2 (7 bases). V lost 6 bases and J lost 2, with 14 bases in between. This CDR3 region has 16 residues. The CDR3 loop is CASRARGGAGANVLTF. The CDR3, as DNA: TGTGCCAGCAGGGCTAGGGGGGGGGCTGGGGCCAACGTCCTGACTTTC.

V and J are TRBV7-2 and TRBJ2-7; 9 nucleotides match TRBD1. CDR3 size: 13 residues. CDR1 is SGHTA and CDR2 is FQGNSA in the germline V gene. The V gene end was trimmed by 5 bases and the J gene end by 6 bases; junction bases not matched to a gene: 5. The chain's CDR3 is CASSPDRGGEQYF. The DNA for the CDR3 is TGTGCCAGCAGCCCGGACAGGGGAGGCGAGCAGTACTTC.

This clonotype turned up a few times. This chain links TRBV15 with TRBJ2-3, with 13 bases matching TRBD2. Germline CDR1 LNHNV, CDR2 YYDKDF (reference sequence). The CDR3 has 15 amino acids. Trimming removed 8 bases from V and 4 bases from J; junction bases left unmatched: 6. The CDR3 loop reads CATGSGTSGADTQYF. The DNA of the CDR3 is TGTGCCACCGGATCCGGGACTAGCGGGGCAGATACGCAGTATTTT. Full variable domain (missing parts from reference TRBV15 and TRBJ2-3): DAMVIQNPRYQVTQFGKPVTLSCSQTLNHNVMYWYQQKSSQAPKLLFHYYDKDFNNEADTPDNFQSRRPNTSFCFLDIRSPGLGDTAMYLCATGSGTSGADTQYFGPGTRLTVL.

The CDR3 DNA reads TGTGCCAGCAGTTACTCGAGACCCGGGAGCAATCAGCCCCAGCATTTT. Translating it yields CASSYSRPGSNQPQHF. This sequence joins TRBV6-5 and TRBJ1-5; D gene uncertain. The V gene's germline CDR1 is MNHEY and CDR2 SVGAGI. CDR3 length: 16 amino acids. V was pared by 0 bases and J by 1 base, with 10 bases between.

The gene calls are TRBV10-2 and TRBJ2-1; a possible D gene is TRBD2 (5 bases). Germline V lookup: CDR1 WSHSY, CDR2 SAAADI. V dropped 7 bases and J dropped 4 bases, with 14 bases sitting between them. This CDR3 region has 14 residues. The CDR3 DNA sequence: TGCGCCAGCACCGAGCGGAGCGAGTACAATGAGCAGTTCTTC. This codes for CASTERSEYNEQFF.

The rearrangement uses TRBV5-4 and TRBJ2-1; 12 bases are shared with TRBD2. The CDR3 spans 15 residues. Germline CDR1 and CDR2: SGHNT and YYREEE (reference sequence). Trimming cost V 1 base and J 8 bases; bases outside gene matches: 4. CDR3 region: CASSLRTSGIDEQFF. In DNA form, the CDR3 reads TGTGCCAGCAGCTTGAGGACTAGCGGGATCGATGAGCAGTTCTTC.

This clonotype was observed at least ten times. The V call is TRBV7-2, the J call TRBJ1-1; D is perhaps TRBD1 (6 bases). This CDR3 comprises 15 residues. Trimming cost V 7 bases and J 5 bases, with 20 bases left between them. Germline loops: CDR1 SGHTA, CDR2 FQGNSA. The CDR3 is CASTSAVGGRTEAFF. Written as DNA, the CDR3 is TGTGCCAGCACATCTGCGGTAGGGGGAAGGACTGAAGCTTTCTTT.

This clonotype was detected many times. The chain couples TRBV5-1 to TRBJ1-2; 11 bases align to TRBD1. CDR1 is SGHRS and CDR2 is YFSETQ in the germline V gene. CDR3 length equals 14 residues. Losses at the gene ends were 4 bases for V and 6 bases for J; bases not matched to a gene: 5. This chain's CDR3 is CASSLDRGRDGYTF. CDR3 nucleotide sequence: TGCGCCAGCAGCCTGGACAGGGGGCGCGATGGCTACACCTTC.

This clonotype was picked up a small number of times. The gene calls are TRBV27 and TRBJ2-3; TRBD1 matches at 7 bases. The CDR3 covers 15 residues. Germline assignment: CDR1 MNHEY and CDR2 SMNVEV (reference sequence). Germline trimming cut 5 bases from V and 2 bases from J; bases unmatched to any gene: 7. The CDR3 spells CASSKTGALTDTQYF. Here the CDR3 DNA reads TGTGCCAGCAGTAAAACAGGGGCCCTCACAGATACGCAGTATTTT.

The chain couples TRBV4-2 to TRBJ2-1; 13 bases map to TRBD2. V shed 4 bases and J 4 bases; nucleotides not matched to a gene: 4. CDR1 and CDR2 from the germline V gene are LGHNA and YNFKEQ. CDR3 length: 16 residues. As DNA, the CDR3 is TGTGCCAGCAGCCCTCGACTAGCGGGAGGTTACAATGAGCAGTTCTTC. Its protein product is CASSPRLAGGYNEQFF.

This chain uses TRBV20-1 with TRBJ2-7, with D perhaps being TRBD1 or TRBD2 (5 bases each). Germline loops: CDR1 DFQATT, CDR2 SNEGSKA (reference sequence). The CDR3 is 13 amino acids. The V end was cut by 1 base, the J end by 1 base, with 8 bases between. CDR3 sequence (DNA): TGCAGTGCTAGAGGGGACGGTTCCTACGAGCAGTACTTC. Encoded protein: CSARGDGSYEQYF.

CDR3 sequence: CASYGAYEQYF. As DNA, the CDR3 is TGTGCCAGCTACGGGGCATACGAGCAGTACTTC. This chain links TRBV6-1 with TRBJ2-7; D may match TRBD1 or TRBD2 (5 bases each). V shed 8 bases and J shed 4 bases, with 9 bases lying between them. The CDR3 covers 11 residues. CDR1 is MNHNS and CDR2 is SASEGT in the germline V gene.

This clonotype was seen at least ten times. This chain connects TRBV5-1 to TRBJ1-1, with a possible D match to TRBD1 (5 bases). Germline lookup yields CDR1 SGHRS and CDR2 YFSETQ. There are 14 residues in the CDR3. Trimming left V 4 bases short and J 1 base short, with 11 bases between. The CDR3 region has the DNA TGCGCCAGCAGCCGATCACAGGAGAACACTGAAGCTTTCTTT. It encodes CASSRSQENTEAFF.

CDR3 coding DNA: TGTGCCAGCAGTACCGGGACCAACAATGAGCAGTTCTTC. Amino acid sequence: CASSTGTNNEQFF. The rearrangement uses TRBV9 and TRBJ2-1; the D call may be TRBD1 or TRBD2 (5 bases each). This CDR3 region has 13 residues. In germline, CDR1 is SGDLS, CDR2 YYNGEE. V was clipped by 5 bases and J by 5 bases, with 11 bases between them. The variable domain in full, with the rest retrieved from reference TRBV9 and TRBJ2-1, is DSGVTQTPKHLITATGQRVTLRCSPRSGDLSVYWYQQSLDQGLQFLIQYYNGEERAKGNILERFSAQQFPDLHSELNLSSLELGDSALYFCASSTGTNNEQFFGPGTRLTVL.

J is TRBJ2-7 and V is TRBV25-1, with a weak D call TRBD1 (5 bases). Germline loops: CDR1 MGHDK, CDR2 SYGVNS. The germline V and J ends were trimmed by 1 base and 2 bases, with 15 bases remaining between them. This CDR3 is built from 16 residues. The CDR3 bases are TGTGCCAGCAGTGAATTTGGGGCCAGTTCCCCCTACGAGCAGTACTTC. It specifies CASSEFGASSPYEQYF.

About this clonotype: Mismatch with germline at one junction end may stem from a read error. The rearrangement joins TRBV29-1 to TRBJ2-7, with a tentative D call TRBD1 (6 bases). Germline lookup yields CDR1 SQVTM and CDR2 ANQGSEA. CDR3 length: 11 amino acids. CDR3 DNA: TGCAGCGTTGGGGACATAGGCGAGCAGTATTTC. This gives the protein CSVGDIGEQYF.

The chain recombines TRBV7-7 with TRBJ2-5, with D perhaps assigned TRBD1 or TRBD2 (6 bases each). Germline CDR1 reads SSHAT; CDR2 reads FNYEAQ (reference sequence). The CDR3 extends over 15 amino acids. The CDR3 bases are TGTACTAGCAGCTTAACGAACAGGGAAGGCGAGACCCAGTACTTC. Translated: CTSSLTNREGETQYF.

The CDR3 loop is CASSGSFGSANTEAFF. The CDR3 DNA sequence: TGTGCCAGCTCCGGGTCATTCGGCTCGGCGAACACTGAAGCTTTCTTT. The chain links TRBV6-1 to TRBJ1-1; unclear D gene. CDR1 MNHNS and CDR2 SASEGT come from the germline V gene. The V end lost 8 bases, the J end lost 1 base, and 20 bases lay between the germline ends. This CDR3 has 16 amino acids.

Ten or more counts support this clonotype. The J gene is TRBJ1-5, the V gene TRBV19; D may be TRBD1 (5 bases). The CDR3 spans 13 residues. The germline V gene encodes CDR1 LNHDA and CDR2 SQIVND (reference sequence). V lost 3 bases and J lost 6, with 9 bases in between. The CDR3 bases are TGTGCCAGTAGTATCCGGGGCTCTCAGCCCCAGCATTTT. Translated, it gives CASSIRGSQPQHF.

Note on this clonotype: A read error may be the cause here, since a much bigger clone is one base away. The genes are TRBV6-2 or TRBV6-3 and TRBJ2-1; possibly TRBD2 for D (6 bases). Trimming shortened V by 1 base and J by 8 bases, and 18 bases separated the two germline ends. There are 16 residues in the CDR3. From germline, CDR1 is MNHEY and CDR2 SVGEGT. Here the CDR3 DNA reads TGTGCCAGCAGTTACTTCGTTGGCGGGGCGGGCGATGAGCAGTTCTTC. The encoded protein is CASSYFVGGAGDEQFF.

In this sample, this clonotype turned up a few times. The chain uses TRBV20-1 and TRBJ2-7; D is unclear. Germline V CDR1 and CDR2: DFQATT, SNEGSKA (reference sequence). The CDR3 has 14 residues. Trimming removed 0 bases from V and 4 bases from J, with 13 bases in between. CDR3 DNA: TGCAGTGCTAGAGATATAGGGCAGGATTACGAGCAGTACTTC. This encodes CSARDIGQDYEQYF.

The DNA for the CDR3 is TGTGCCAGCAGCTTGGACCCCGACGCCCGGGGGACCATATATTTT. Translation: CASSLDPDARGTIYF. This chain connects TRBV5-8 to TRBJ1-3; D is perhaps TRBD1 (5 bases). CDR1 SGHTS and CDR2 YDEGEE come from the germline V gene. This CDR3 spans 15 amino acids. The V gene lost 0 bases and the J gene lost 10 bases, with 17 bases spanning the gap.

Many counts were recorded for this clonotype. The CDR3 loop is CASELDRGRIRSNQPQHF. Here the CDR3 DNA reads TGTGCCAGCGAACTGGACAGGGGTAGGATCCGTAGCAATCAGCCCCAGCATTTT. The V and J genes are TRBV2 and TRBJ1-5, with 9 nucleotides matching TRBD1. The V segment lost 8 bases and the J segment 0 bases; nucleotides outside the gene matches: 14. The CDR3 loop spans 18 amino acids. Germline V lookup: CDR1 SNHLY, CDR2 FYNNEI.

At least ten counts were recorded for this clonotype. The rearrangement links TRBV5-6 to TRBJ2-7; 10 bases map to TRBD1. Germline values: CDR1 SGHDT, CDR2 YYEEEE. J gave up 3 bases and V 4 bases, and 7 bases lay outside the gene matches. The CDR3 loop spans 15 amino acids. CDR3: CASSARDRGVYEQYF. In nucleotides, the CDR3 is TGTGCCAGCAGCGCCCGGGACAGGGGTGTCTACGAGCAGTACTTC. Full variable domain (outside the CDR3, taken from reference TRBV5-6 and TRBJ2-7): DAGVTQSPTHLIKTRGQQVTLRCSPKSGHDTVSWYQQALGQGPQFIFQYYEEEERQRGNFPDRFSGHQFPNYSSELNVNALLLGDSALYLCASSARDRGVYEQYFGPGTRLTVT.

This clonotype appeared many times. The chain combines TRBV2 with TRBJ1-3, with TRBD1 as a possible D gene (5 bases). Germline V gene lookup returns CDR1 SNHLY and CDR2 FYNNEI. V lost 9 bases, J lost 4 bases, and 16 bases lay in between. The CDR3 extends over 14 amino acids. As DNA, the CDR3 is TGTGCCAGTAAACTCAGGGAGTCCGGAAACACCATATATTTT. Translated, it gives CASKLRESGNTIYF.